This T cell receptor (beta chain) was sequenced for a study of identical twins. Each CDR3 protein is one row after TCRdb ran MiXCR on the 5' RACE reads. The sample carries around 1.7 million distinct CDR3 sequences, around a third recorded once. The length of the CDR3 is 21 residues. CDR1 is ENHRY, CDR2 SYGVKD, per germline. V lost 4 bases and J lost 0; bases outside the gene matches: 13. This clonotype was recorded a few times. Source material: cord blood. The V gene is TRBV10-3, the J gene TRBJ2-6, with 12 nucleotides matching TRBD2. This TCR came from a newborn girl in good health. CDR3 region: CAISAGLAGTSPSSGANVLTF. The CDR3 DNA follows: TGTGCCATCAGTGCTGGACTAGCGGGAACTTCCCCCTCCTCTGGGGCCAACGTCCTGACTTTC.